A selection of T cell receptor beta chains follows, all from one sample in a study of T cell repertoires in cytomegalovirus infection. Using its own MiXCR run on the reads, TCRdb lists one record per CDR3 protein. This table holds more than 250,000 distinct CDR3 sequences, approximately 13% found once. Sequencing used PBMCs. Every receptor here comes from a human donor in good health (CMV status not recorded). Some clones in this sample may be carry-over from other donors' samples. CDR3s leave out the opening cysteine and the closing phenylalanine or tryptophan. D genes are given only for firm matches. Some rows have no size entry. The others give once, few or many, or a class for an expanded clone.

len | abundance | d_gene | j_gene | v_gene | CDR3aa
12 | few | NA | TRBJ1-1 | TRBV7-9 | ASSTGGLNTEAF
12 | few | TRBD1 | TRBJ2-7 | TRBV20-1 | SARGQGSSYEQY
15 | few | NA | TRBJ2-6 | TRBV5-1 | ASSEQGGKAGANVLT
17 | few | TRBD1 | TRBJ2-4 | TRBV6-1 | ASRTRQGGGVRAKNIQY
14 | NA | NA | TRBJ2-2 | TRBV5-4 | ASSLMVSGGTGELF
17 | many | NA | TRBJ2-5 | TRBV20-1 | SARDGGMGPTPVQETQY
16 | NA | TRBD2 | TRBJ2-5 | TRBV7-9 | ASSSSPVSGGLVETQY
14 | NA | NA | TRBJ2-4 | TRBV6-2/TRBV6-3 | ASSYGRTQAKNIQY
12 | many | TRBD1 | TRBJ1-2 | TRBV12-3/TRBV12-4 | ASSFSRQGNGYT
17 | many | TRBD1 | TRBJ1-1 | TRBV7-2 | ASSLVGRVIRGRGTEAF
12 | NA | TRBD1 | TRBJ2-5 | TRBV20-1 | SASWGQVQETQY
14 | few | NA | TRBJ2-7 | TRBV28 | ASSGVGTRGRYEQY
15 | many | TRBD1 | TRBJ1-2 | TRBV7-9 | ASSVSRTGDTVYGYT
13 | many | TRBD2 | TRBJ2-1 | TRBV4-2 | ASSHLAGGLDEQF
13 | NA | TRBD1 | TRBJ2-2 | TRBV2 | ASRGTGANTGELF
9 | few | NA | TRBJ2-1 | TRBV14 | ASSQTVLKF
12 | NA | NA | TRBJ1-1 | TRBV4-1 | ASSQSGMNTEAF
13 | many | TRBD1 | TRBJ2-1 | TRBV7-2 | ASSIRDRNYNEQF
12 | many | TRBD2 | TRBJ2-5 | TRBV12-3/TRBV12-4 | ASSFSSGSVTQY
12 | NA | NA | TRBJ2-4 | TRBV28 | ASTPPGTAYIQY
13 | many | NA | TRBJ1-4 | TRBV11-1 | ASSSTPATNEKLF
13 | few | NA | TRBJ2-5 | TRBV19 | ASSIRLDRPWTQY
12 | few | TRBD2 | TRBJ2-3 | TRBV28 | ASSVAGRTDTQY
12 | few | NA | TRBJ1-2 | TRBV15 | ATSRGPGQYGYT
13 | few | TRBD2 | TRBJ2-3 | TRBV6-4 | ASSETAGGVDTQY
11 | many | NA | TRBJ1-1 | TRBV7-9 | ASTLPSNTEAF
14 | NA | TRBD2 | TRBJ2-1 | TRBV4-3 | ASSQALAGGWWEQF
13 | many | TRBD1 | TRBJ1-5 | TRBV7-2 | ASSRGQGITQPQH
15 | NA | TRBD2 | TRBJ2-1 | TRBV7-2 | ASSPRPGLAGLDEQF
13 | NA | TRBD1 | TRBJ1-5 | TRBV4-2 | ASSQETPGTEPQH
12 | few | NA | TRBJ1-2 | TRBV20-1 | SAKGLETGYGYT
14 | few | TRBD1 | TRBJ2-1 | TRBV5-1 | ASSSMDRGSYNEQF
15 | many | NA | TRBJ2-3 | TRBV6-5 | ASSYTVRGTSTDTQY